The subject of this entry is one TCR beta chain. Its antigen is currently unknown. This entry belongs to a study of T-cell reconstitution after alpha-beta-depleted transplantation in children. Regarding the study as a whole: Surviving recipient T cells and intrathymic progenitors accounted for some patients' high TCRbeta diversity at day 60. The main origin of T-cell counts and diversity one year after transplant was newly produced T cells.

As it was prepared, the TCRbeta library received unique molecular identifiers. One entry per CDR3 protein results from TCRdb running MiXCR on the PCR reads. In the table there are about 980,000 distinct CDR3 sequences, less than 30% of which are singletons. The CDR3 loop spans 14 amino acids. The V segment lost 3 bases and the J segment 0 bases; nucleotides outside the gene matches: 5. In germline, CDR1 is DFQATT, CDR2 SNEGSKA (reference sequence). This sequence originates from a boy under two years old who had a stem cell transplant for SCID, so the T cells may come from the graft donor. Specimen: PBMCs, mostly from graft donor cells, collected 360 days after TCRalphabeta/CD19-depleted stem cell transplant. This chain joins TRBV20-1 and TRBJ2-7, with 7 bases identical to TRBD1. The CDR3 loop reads CSASGTAYSYEQYF. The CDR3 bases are TGCAGTGCTAGCGGGACAGCGTACTCCTACGAGCAGTACTTC.